Sequencing of this TCR beta chain was carried out in a study of T cells in Graves' hyperthyroidism and ophthalmopathy. The CDR3 covers 13 residues. The V gene lost 3 bases and the J gene lost 7 bases, with 12 bases spanning the gap. Germline V gene sequence: CDR1 SNHLY, CDR2 FYNNEI. The investigators amplified TCR beta CDR3 regions from RNA transcripts. The study used the HTBI primer set for a first-round RT-PCR of the TCR CDR3. TCRdb re-analysed the multiplex PCR reads in MiXCR, keeping a single row per CDR3 protein. The table lists 700,000 to 850,000 distinct CDR3 sequences, 30% to 40% of them singletons. This clonotype was found many times.

V gene TRBV2 combines with J gene TRBJ2-5; D may match TRBD1 or TRBD2 (6 bases each). This TCR was recovered from a woman aged 35 to 49 with Graves' hyperthyroidism. Material for sequencing was blood. In DNA, the CDR3 is TGTGCCAGCAGTGATTGGGGGGCTTGGACCCAGTACTTC. This translates into CASSDWGAWTQYF.